Below, 2 T cell receptor beta chains from the same sample are listed, as sequenced in a study of OX40 agonist ivuxolimab in advanced cancers. The method was immunoSEQ multiplex PCR; TCRdb's version includes in-frame clones alone and lacks a portion of them. There are more than 60,000 clones in the sample; 87% occur only once, and 3.5% to 4.5% lies in the top ten. This sample comprised CD4+ or CD8+ T cells sorted from blood, obtained in a trial of the OX40 agonist ivuxolimab. Receptors were obtained from an adult with an advanced solid tumor such as melanoma, head and neck, liver or kidney cancer.

The chain recombines TRBV9 with TRBJ2-1; the D call may be TRBD1 or TRBD2 (6 bases each). Germline assignment: CDR1 SGDLS and CDR2 YYNGEE. The CDR3 loop spans 15 amino acids. With 0 bases removed from V and 8 bases from J, the gap between germline ends came to 15 bases. CDR3 sequence (DNA): TGTGCCAGCAGCGTAGATCCGGGGGCGGGCGATGAGCAGTTCTTC. Protein sequence: CASSVDPGAGDEQFF.

This chain uses TRBV7-8 with TRBJ1-1, with D perhaps TRBD1 (6 bases). The CDR3 has 16 residues. The V end lost 5 bases, the J end lost 0 bases, and 16 bases lay between the germline ends. Germline lookup yields CDR1 SGHVS and CDR2 FQNEAQ. In DNA form, the CDR3 reads TGTGCCAGCAGCATACAGGGTCCCGAAATGAACACTGAAGCTTTCTTT. Translating gives CASSIQGPEMNTEAFF.